The 32 T cell receptor beta chains below come from one sample, sequenced in a study of shared clonotypes between healthy human individuals. The protocol was immunoSEQ multiplex PCR, while the TCRdb copy is restricted to in-frame clones and leaves out a portion. The table records 2 million or so clones, less than 95% of them present only once. Naive CD8 cells comprised CD45RO-negative, CCR7-positively selected cells, excluding terminally differentiated effector memory CD45RA+ cells. The sample was naive CD8+ T cells sorted from blood. Receptors originate from a man younger than 35 in good health.

The V and J genes are TRBV19 and TRBJ1-2; D unresolved. Germline loops: CDR1 LNHDA, CDR2 SQIVND (reference sequence). V lost 3 bases to trimming and J lost 8 bases, with 10 bases between them. The CDR3 runs 12 residues. CDR3 nucleotide sequence: TGTGCCAGTAGTATCCCCGGGGTCGGCTACACCTTC. Its translation: CASSIPGVGYTF. Complete variable domain (other parts from reference TRBV19 and TRBJ1-2): DGGITQSPKYLFRKEGQNVTLSCEQNLNHDAMYWYRQDPGQGLRLIYYSQIVNDFQKGDIAEGYSVSREKKESFPLTVTSAQKNPTAFYLCASSIPGVGYTFGSGTRLTVV.

The chain has TRBV27 and TRBJ2-1; 7 bases map to TRBD2. The V and J ends lost 5 bases and 7 bases, in that order; junction bases with no gene match: 8. Germline CDR1 reads MNHEY; CDR2 reads SMNVEV (reference sequence). The CDR3 covers 14 residues. The CDR3 region is CASSVRDYFNEQFF. The DNA for the CDR3 is TGTGCCAGCAGTGTCCGGGACTACTTTAATGAGCAGTTCTTC.

This chain joins TRBV2 and TRBJ2-7; maybe TRBD2 (6 bases). V shed 8 bases and J shed 3 bases, with 8 bases lying between them. The CDR3 extends over 11 amino acids. Germline assignment: CDR1 SNHLY and CDR2 FYNNEI. The CDR3 reads CASDGGYEQYF. The CDR3 nucleotides read TGTGCCAGCGACGGGGGCTACGAGCAGTACTTC.

The chain employs TRBV11-2 and TRBJ2-7, with 9 positions matching TRBD1. Germline V gene lookup returns CDR1 SGHAT and CDR2 FQNNGV. V dropped 2 bases and J dropped 2; count of bases not matched to a gene: 7. The CDR3 covers 16 residues. In nucleotides, the CDR3 is TGTGCCAGCAGCTTAAGGATCGGGACAGGGACCTACGAGCAGTACTTC. Encoded protein: CASSLRIGTGTYEQYF. Using reference TRBV11-2 and TRBJ2-7 for the parts outside the CDR3, the full variable domain is EAGVAQSPRYKIIEKRQSVAFWCNPISGHATLYWYQQILGQGPKLLIQFQNNGVVDDSQLPKDRFSAERLKGVDSTLKIQPAKLEDSAVYLCASSLRIGTGTYEQYFGPGTRLTVT.

Regarding this clone: This sample also contains other DNA sequences that code for the same CDR3. The chain is built from TRBV9 and TRBJ2-3; TRBD2 agrees at 9 bases. V shed 0 bases and J 3 bases; nucleotides not matched to a gene: 2. CDR3 length: 15 amino acids. In germline, CDR1 is SGDLS, CDR2 YYNGEE. CDR3 amino acids: CASSVELAGTDTQYF. The CDR3 region has the DNA TGTGCCAGCAGCGTAGAGCTAGCGGGAACAGATACGCAGTATTTT.

On this clone: Other DNA variants within this sample encode the same CDR3. The genes are TRBV5-6 and TRBJ2-7; a possible D gene is TRBD2 (6 bases). The CDR3 is 15 amino acids. V was clipped by 2 bases and J by 0 bases, with 12 bases between them. The germline CDR1 and CDR2 sequences are SGHDT and YYEEEE. The CDR3 region is CASSLGGTFSYEQYF. In DNA form, the CDR3 reads TGTGCCAGCAGCTTAGGCGGGACTTTCTCCTACGAGCAGTACTTC.

The chain is built from TRBV2 and TRBJ1-2; D ambiguous. The CDR3 is 14 residues long. The V end lost 0 bases, the J end lost 6 bases, and 11 bases lay between the germline ends. CDR1 SNHLY and CDR2 FYNNEI come from the germline V gene. Here the CDR3 reads CASSEAGALNGYTF. The CDR3, as DNA: TGTGCCAGCAGTGAAGCGGGCGCCCTCAATGGCTACACCTTC.

This clone occurred once. The chain has TRBV10-3 and TRBJ1-2; D is undetermined. CDR1 and CDR2 from the germline V gene are ENHRY and SYGVKD. The CDR3 is 13 residues long. V was clipped by 2 bases and J by 5 bases, with 9 bases between them. CDR3 bases: TGTGCCATCAGTGAGCCCATATATTATGGCTACACCTTC. Translation: CAISEPIYYGYTF.

The chain joins TRBV4-3 to TRBJ1-2; D possibly corresponds to TRBD1 (5 bases). Germline V gene data show CDR1 as LGHNA and CDR2 as YSLEER. This CDR3 is built from 15 residues. Trimming removed 0 bases at V and 0 bases at J, with 8 bases between. In DNA form, the CDR3 reads TGCGCCAGCAGCCAAGATCGACAGACTAACTATGGCTACACCTTC. Translating gives CASSQDRQTNYGYTF.

As for this clone: The same CDR3 arises from other DNA sequences in this sample as well. V gene TRBV9 combines with J gene TRBJ2-3; D call uncertain. CDR1 is SGDLS, CDR2 YYNGEE, per germline. Between the trimmed V and J ends, which lost 1 base and 2 bases, there was a span of 5 bases. The length of the CDR3 is 13 residues. The CDR3 spells CASSVPDTDTQYF. DNA for the CDR3: TGTGCCAGCAGCGTACCTGACACAGATACGCAGTATTTT. The entire variable domain, with the rest obtained from reference TRBV9 and TRBJ2-3, is as follows: DSGVTQTPKHLITATGQRVTLRCSPRSGDLSVYWYQQSLDQGLQFLIQYYNGEERAKGNILERFSAQQFPDLHSELNLSSLELGDSALYFCASSVPDTDTQYFGPGTRLTVL.

This chain joins TRBV4-1 and TRBJ2-1, with D hard to call. Germline CDR1 and CDR2: MGHRA and YSYEKL. CDR3 length: 14 amino acids. V was clipped by 0 bases and J by 8 bases, with 11 bases between them. The CDR3 loop is CASSQETRIHEQFF. CDR3 in DNA: TGCGCCAGCAGCCAAGAAACGAGAATCCATGAGCAGTTCTTC.

This clone was recorded only once. The chain is built from TRBV7-9 and TRBJ2-3; unclear D gene. The CDR3 runs to 16 residues. Germline CDR1 and CDR2: SEHNR and FQNEAQ (reference sequence). V gave up 4 bases and J gave up 0 bases, with 14 bases separating them. The CDR3 DNA reads TGTGCCAGCAGCTCTCTACCGTCGTCTAGCACAGATACGCAGTATTTT. Translated: CASSSLPSSSTDTQYF.

This chain connects TRBV11-1 to TRBJ1-1, with TRBD1 matching 7 bases. The germline V gene encodes CDR1 SGHAT and CDR2 FQDESV (reference sequence). The CDR3 totals 14 residues. J was trimmed by 7 bases and V by 1 base; bases with no gene match: 6. The CDR3 nucleotides are TGTGCCAGCAGCTTAGTGGGGGACAGCCTTGAAGCTTTCTTT. It encodes CASSLVGDSLEAFF.

This clone came up once. Other DNA sequences within the sample encode an identical CDR3. The V and J genes are TRBV5-1 and TRBJ2-5; perhaps TRBD1 as D (6 bases). Looked up from germline, CDR1 is SGHRS and CDR2 is YFSETQ. V was trimmed by 2 bases and J by 2 bases, leaving 10 bases between them. This CDR3 is 14 amino acids long. This CDR3 is CASSLQGDQETQYF. DNA of the CDR3: TGCGCCAGCAGCTTACAGGGAGATCAAGAGACCCAGTACTTC.

Regarding this clone: The junction differs from germline at one of its ends, possibly a read error. CDR3 nucleotides: TGCACCAGCAGCCCAGGGACAATAGCTAACTATGGCTACACCTTC. The encoded protein is CTSSPGTIANYGYTF. The chain has TRBV4-1 and TRBJ1-2, with D perhaps TRBD1 (6 bases). Germline CDR1 is MGHRA and CDR2 is YSYEKL. The CDR3 is 15 residues long.

To note about this clone: Other DNA sequences of this sample code for an identical CDR3. This chain uses TRBV30 with TRBJ1-1; D is possibly TRBD1 (5 bases). The germline CDR1 and CDR2 sequences are GTSNPN and SVGIG (reference sequence). There are 12 residues in the CDR3. V was clipped by 3 bases and J by 2 bases, with 7 bases between them. Here the CDR3 reads CAWRGLNTEAFF. In nucleotides, the CDR3 is TGTGCCTGGAGGGGACTAAACACTGAAGCTTTCTTT.

The chain couples TRBV5-6 to TRBJ2-7, with 8 bases that match TRBD2. Trimming took 2 bases from V and 4 from J; bases not matched to a gene: 8. The CDR3 is 15 amino acids. The germline CDR1 and CDR2 sequences are SGHDT and YYEEEE. DNA of the CDR3: TGTGCCAGCAGCTTAAAGCGGGAGACGGGATACGAGCAGTACTTC. Protein: CASSLKRETGYEQYF.

This rearrangement joins TRBV2 to TRBJ2-5; D remains ambiguous. The CDR3 totals 14 residues. Germline CDR1 is SNHLY and CDR2 is FYNNEI. V was pared by 4 bases and J by 5 bases, with 14 bases between. In DNA, the CDR3 is TGTGCCAGCAGTGCTGATGGGCTTAAGGAGACCCAGTACTTC. It codes for CASSADGLKETQYF.

The chain has TRBV10-3 and TRBJ2-7; 9 positions match TRBD1. With V trimmed by 7 bases and J by 5 bases, 9 bases remained unmatched. Germline assignment: CDR1 ENHRY and CDR2 SYGVKD. The CDR3 is 14 residues long. The CDR3 reads CAINEPGQGHEQYF. CDR3 coding DNA: TGTGCCATCAACGAACCGGGACAGGGTCACGAGCAGTACTTC.

CDR3 protein: CASSRQPDRGDEQYF. The CDR3 nucleotides are TGCGCCAGCAGTCGCCAACCCGACAGGGGCGACGAGCAGTACTTC. J is TRBJ2-7 and V is TRBV4-1; 8 bases map to TRBD1. CDR1 and CDR2 (germline): MGHRA, YSYEKL. V was pared by 6 bases and J by 5 bases, with 12 bases of the junction left unmatched. There are 15 residues in the CDR3.

This clone appeared a single time. CDR3 in amino acids: CASSSGTASNQPQHF. The CDR3 DNA is TGTGCCAGCAGCTCCGGGACAGCCTCAAATCAGCCCCAGCATTTT. The V gene is TRBV7-6, the J gene TRBJ1-5, with 7 positions matching TRBD1. The CDR3 runs 15 residues. The germline V gene has CDR1 SGHVS and CDR2 FNYEAQ. V was clipped by 4 bases and J by 4 bases; unmatched bases: 7. Full variable domain (missing parts from reference TRBV7-6 and TRBJ1-5): GAGVSQSPRYKVTKRGQDVALRCDPISGHVSLYWYRQALGQGPEFLTYFNYEAQQDKSGLPNDRFSAERPEGSISTLTIQRTEQRDSAMYRCASSSGTASNQPQHFGDGTRLSIL.

This chain joins TRBV1 and TRBJ2-3; no DNA check was done on the table's D call, TRBD2. TRBV1 represents a pseudogene. The CDR3 covers 16 residues. CDR3 coding DNA: TGCACCAGCAGCCAAGACATAGCGGGGGAAACAGATACGCAGTATTTT. It translates to CTSSQDIAGETDTQYF.

This chain uses TRBV7-2 with TRBJ2-2; 7 bases map to TRBD1. Germline CDR1 is SGHTA and CDR2 is FQGNSA. Germline trimming cut 4 bases from V and 1 base from J; bases unmatched to any gene: 3. CDR3 length: 15 amino acids. For the CDR3, the DNA is TGTGCCAGCAGCTCTTGGACAGGGAACACCGGGGAGCTGTTTTTT. It is translated as CASSSWTGNTGELFF.

Details on this clone: The sample holds other DNA sequences that translate to the same CDR3. The rearrangement joins TRBV10-3 to TRBJ2-7; D not resolved. Germline V gene lookup returns CDR1 ENHRY and CDR2 SYGVKD. The CDR3 is 12 residues long. V dropped 6 bases and J dropped 4 bases, with 10 bases sitting between them. The CDR3 reads CAISDRSYEQYF. The CDR3, as DNA: TGTGCCATCAGCGACCGTTCTTACGAGCAGTACTTC.

The chain links TRBV28 to TRBJ2-7; D is unresolved. The CDR3 loop spans 18 amino acids. Germline-derived CDR1 and CDR2 are MDHEN and SYDVKM. Trimming left V 1 base short and J 2 bases short, with 21 bases between. DNA for the CDR3: TGTGCCAGCAGTTTATCCAGCCCCCTCGACACCTCTACCTACGAGCAGTACTTC. Protein sequence: CASSLSSPLDTSTYEQYF.

The chain couples TRBV7-9 to TRBJ2-3; 16 bases are shared with TRBD2. This CDR3 is built from 19 residues. J was trimmed by 0 bases and V by 4 bases; bases with no gene match: 7. From germline, CDR1 is SEHNR and CDR2 FQNEAQ (reference sequence). In DNA form, the CDR3 reads TGTGCCAGCAGCTACCCTGCGGGACTAGCGGGGGGGAGCACAGATACGCAGTATTTT. Translating it yields CASSYPAGLAGGSTDTQYF.

This clone was observed once. V gene TRBV11-2 combines with J gene TRBJ2-2; the D is unclear. This CDR3 contains 11 residues. Deletions cut 7 bases from V and 7 bases from J, with 7 bases between. Germline values: CDR1 SGHAT, CDR2 FQNNGV. The CDR3 nucleotides are TGTGCCAGCAACTATAACGGGGAGCTGTTTTTT. It specifies CASNYNGELFF.

This clone has just one count. Relative to the germline gene, one junction end is altered; a read error may explain this. The chain carries TRBV27 and TRBJ2-7; tentatively, D is TRBD2 (5 bases). The germline gives CDR1 MNHEY, CDR2 SMNVEV (reference sequence). This CDR3 spans 12 amino acids. The CDR3 reads CASSSRFSEQHF. The CDR3 DNA sequence: TGTGCCAGCAGTTCCAGGTTTAGCGAGCAGCACTTC.

V gene TRBV6-6 combines with J gene TRBJ2-7, with 9 bases aligning to TRBD2. V trimming: 2 bases; J trimming: 3 bases; junction bases outside the gene matches: 2. Germline CDR1 MNHNY, CDR2 SVGAGI (reference sequence). The CDR3 contains 14 residues. In DNA, the CDR3 is TGTGCCAGCAGTTACCTAGCGGGGTTCTACGAGCAGTACTTC. This gives the protein CASSYLAGFYEQYF.

CDR3 loop: CASSLGPGNEQFF. CDR3 nucleotides: TGTGCCAGCAGCTTAGGTCCCGGCAATGAGCAGTTCTTC. The chain is built from TRBV13 and TRBJ2-1; D remains unclear. Germline V gene data show CDR1 as PRHDT and CDR2 as FYEKMQ (reference sequence). The V end was cut by 0 bases, the J end by 6 bases, with 6 bases between. The CDR3 runs to 13 residues.

In this sample, this clone turned up once. The J gene is TRBJ2-1, the V gene TRBV27; 8 bases align to TRBD1. This CDR3 region has 15 residues. Germline V gene lookup returns CDR1 MNHEY and CDR2 SMNVEV (reference sequence). V dropped 5 bases and J dropped 4; count of bases not matched to a gene: 7. CDR3 DNA sequence: TGTGCCAGCAGTCCAAGACAGGGGCTATACAATGAGCAGTTCTTC. Translation: CASSPRQGLYNEQFF.

The chain recombines TRBV2 with TRBJ1-4; 11 nucleotides agree with TRBD1. The germline V gene encodes CDR1 SNHLY and CDR2 FYNNEI. This CDR3 comprises 15 residues. V shed 8 bases, J shed 8 bases, and the junction held 10 bases outside the gene matches. DNA of the CDR3: TGTGCCAGCCTCCGGGGGACAGGGGGTCCCGAAAAACTGTTTTTT. Protein product: CASLRGTGGPEKLFF.